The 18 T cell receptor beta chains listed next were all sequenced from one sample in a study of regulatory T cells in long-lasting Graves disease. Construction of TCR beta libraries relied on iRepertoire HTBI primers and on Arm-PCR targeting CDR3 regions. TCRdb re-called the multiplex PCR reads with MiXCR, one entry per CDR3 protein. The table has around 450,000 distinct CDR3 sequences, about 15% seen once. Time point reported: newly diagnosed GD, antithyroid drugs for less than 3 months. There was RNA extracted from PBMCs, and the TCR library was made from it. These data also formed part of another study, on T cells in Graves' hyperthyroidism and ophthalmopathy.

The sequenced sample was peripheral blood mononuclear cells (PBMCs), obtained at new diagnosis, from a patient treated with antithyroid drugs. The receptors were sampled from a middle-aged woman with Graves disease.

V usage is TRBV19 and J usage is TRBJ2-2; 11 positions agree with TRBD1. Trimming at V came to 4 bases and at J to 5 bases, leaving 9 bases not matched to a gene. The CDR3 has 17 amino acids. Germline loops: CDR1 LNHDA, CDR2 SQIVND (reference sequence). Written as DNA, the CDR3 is TGTGCCAGTAGTAGGACAGGGGGCTTTAGTAGGACCGGGGAGCTGTTTTTT. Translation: CASSRTGGFSRTGELFF.

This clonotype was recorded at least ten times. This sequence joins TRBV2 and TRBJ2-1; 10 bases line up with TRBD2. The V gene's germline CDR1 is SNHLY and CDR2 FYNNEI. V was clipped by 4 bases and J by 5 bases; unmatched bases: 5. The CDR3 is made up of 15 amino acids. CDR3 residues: CASSGSGRGDNEQFF. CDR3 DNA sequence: TGTGCCAGCAGTGGGAGCGGGAGGGGGGACAATGAGCAGTTCTTC.

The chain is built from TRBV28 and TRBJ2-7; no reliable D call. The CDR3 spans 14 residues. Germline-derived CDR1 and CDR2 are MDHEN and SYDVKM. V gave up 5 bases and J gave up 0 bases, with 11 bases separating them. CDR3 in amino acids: CASSEMVLSYEQYF. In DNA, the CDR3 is TGTGCCAGCAGTGAGATGGTCCTCTCCTACGAGCAGTACTTC.

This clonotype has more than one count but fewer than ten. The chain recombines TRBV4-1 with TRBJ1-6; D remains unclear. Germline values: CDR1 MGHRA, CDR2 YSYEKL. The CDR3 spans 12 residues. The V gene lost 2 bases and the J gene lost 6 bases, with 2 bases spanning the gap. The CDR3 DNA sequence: TGCGCCAGCAGCCAACTTAATTCACCCCTCCACTTT. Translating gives CASSQLNSPLHF.

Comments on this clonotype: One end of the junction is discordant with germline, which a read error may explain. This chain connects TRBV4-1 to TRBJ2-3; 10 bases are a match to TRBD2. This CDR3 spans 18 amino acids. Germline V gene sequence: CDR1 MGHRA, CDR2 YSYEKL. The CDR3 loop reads CARSQPSSTSGSTDTQYF. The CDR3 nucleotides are TGCGCCCGCAGCCAACCTTCTTCGACTAGCGGGAGCACAGATACGCAGTATTTT.

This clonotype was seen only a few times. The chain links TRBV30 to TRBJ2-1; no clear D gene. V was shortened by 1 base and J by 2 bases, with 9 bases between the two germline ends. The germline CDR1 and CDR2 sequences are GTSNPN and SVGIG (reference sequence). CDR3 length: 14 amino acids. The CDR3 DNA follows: TGTGCCTGGAGTGAAGAGACGGCCTACAATGAGCAGTTCTTC. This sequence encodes CAWSEETAYNEQFF.

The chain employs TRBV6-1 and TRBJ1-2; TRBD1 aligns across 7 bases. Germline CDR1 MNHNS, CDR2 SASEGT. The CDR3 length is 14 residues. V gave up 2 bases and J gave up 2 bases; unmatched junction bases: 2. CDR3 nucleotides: TGTGCCAGCAGTGAAACGACAGGGAACTATGGCTACACCTTC. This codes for CASSETTGNYGYTF.

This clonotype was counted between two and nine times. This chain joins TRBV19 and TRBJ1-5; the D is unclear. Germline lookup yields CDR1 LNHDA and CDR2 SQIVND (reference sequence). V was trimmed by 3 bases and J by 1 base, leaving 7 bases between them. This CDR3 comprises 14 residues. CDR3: CASSIMQSNQPQHF. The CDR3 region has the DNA TGTGCCAGTAGTATTATGCAGAGCAATCAGCCCCAGCATTTT.

For the CDR3, the DNA is TGCGCCAGCAGCCAAGAGTGGCTAGCGGAACCAGTTTACAATGAGCAGTTCTTC. Translated, it gives CASSQEWLAEPVYNEQFF. The chain carries TRBV4-1 and TRBJ2-1, with 7 bases matching TRBD2. In germline, CDR1 is MGHRA, CDR2 YSYEKL. The CDR3 has 18 amino acids. J was trimmed by 4 bases and V by 0 bases; bases with no gene match: 12.

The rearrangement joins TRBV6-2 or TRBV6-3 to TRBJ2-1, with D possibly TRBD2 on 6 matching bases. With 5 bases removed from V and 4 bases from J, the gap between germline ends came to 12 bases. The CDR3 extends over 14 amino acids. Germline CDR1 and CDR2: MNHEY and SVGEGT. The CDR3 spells CASSVGEEYNEQFF. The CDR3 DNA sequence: TGTGCCAGCAGTGTAGGGGAGGAATACAATGAGCAGTTCTTC.

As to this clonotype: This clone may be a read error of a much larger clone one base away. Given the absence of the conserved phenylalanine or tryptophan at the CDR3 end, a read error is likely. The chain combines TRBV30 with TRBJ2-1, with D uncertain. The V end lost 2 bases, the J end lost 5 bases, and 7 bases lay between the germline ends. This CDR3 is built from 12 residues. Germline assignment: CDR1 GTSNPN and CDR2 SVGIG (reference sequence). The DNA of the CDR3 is TGTGCCTGGAGTAGAGGTAACAATGAGCAGTTCCTC. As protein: CAWSRGNNEQFL.

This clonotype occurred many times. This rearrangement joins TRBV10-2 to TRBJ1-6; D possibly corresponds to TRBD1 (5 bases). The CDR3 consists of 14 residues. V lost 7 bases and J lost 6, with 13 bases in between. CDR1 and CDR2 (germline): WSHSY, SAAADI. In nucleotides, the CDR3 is TGCGCCAGCACTTCCACAGGACTTAATTCACCCCTCCACTTT. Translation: CASTSTGLNSPLHF.

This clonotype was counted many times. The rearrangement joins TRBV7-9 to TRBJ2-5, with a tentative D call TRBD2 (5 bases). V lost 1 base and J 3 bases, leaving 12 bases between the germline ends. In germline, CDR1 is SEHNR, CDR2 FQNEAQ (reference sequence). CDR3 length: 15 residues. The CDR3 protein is CASSLVWGVEETQYF. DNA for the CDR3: TGTGCCAGCAGCTTAGTATGGGGAGTAGAAGAGACCCAGTACTTC.

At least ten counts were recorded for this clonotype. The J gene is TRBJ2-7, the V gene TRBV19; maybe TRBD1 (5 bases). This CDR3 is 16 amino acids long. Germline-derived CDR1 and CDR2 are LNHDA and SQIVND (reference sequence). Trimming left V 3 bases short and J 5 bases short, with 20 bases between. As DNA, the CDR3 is TGTGCCAGTAGTATCCTGGCCAGGGTAACCTACGACGAGCAGTACTTC. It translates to CASSILARVTYDEQYF. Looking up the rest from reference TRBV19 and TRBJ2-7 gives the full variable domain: DGGITQSPKYLFRKEGQNVTLSCEQNLNHDAMYWYRQDPGQGLRLIYYSQIVNDFQKGDIAEGYSVSREKKESFPLTVTSAQKNPTAFYLCASSILARVTYDEQYFGPGTRLTVT.

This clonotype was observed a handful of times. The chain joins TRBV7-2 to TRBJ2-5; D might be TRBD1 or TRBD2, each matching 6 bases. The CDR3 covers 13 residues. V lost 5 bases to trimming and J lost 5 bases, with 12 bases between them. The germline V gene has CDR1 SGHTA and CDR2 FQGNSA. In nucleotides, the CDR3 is TGTGCCAGCAGCCGAGGGGGGCCTGAGACCCAGTACTTC. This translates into CASSRGGPETQYF.

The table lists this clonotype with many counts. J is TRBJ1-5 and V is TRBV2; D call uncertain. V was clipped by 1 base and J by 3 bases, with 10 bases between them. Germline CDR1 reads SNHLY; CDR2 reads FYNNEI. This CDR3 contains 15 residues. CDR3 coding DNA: TGTGCCAGCAGTGAAGTGGGTCAGCTCAATCAGCCCCAGCATTTT. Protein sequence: CASSEVGQLNQPQHF.

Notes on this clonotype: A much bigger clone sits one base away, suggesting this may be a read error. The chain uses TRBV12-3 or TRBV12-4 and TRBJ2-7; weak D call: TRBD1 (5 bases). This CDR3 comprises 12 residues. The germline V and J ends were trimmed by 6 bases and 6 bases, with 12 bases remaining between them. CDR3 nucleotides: TGTGCCAGCAGCCCCCAGGGCGCCGAGCAGTACTTC. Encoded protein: CASSPQGAEQYF.

Here the CDR3 reads CASSLSAPVVAGGEQYF. The CDR3, as DNA: TGTGCCAGCAGTTTATCCGCCCCGGTAGTAGCGGGAGGCGAGCAGTACTTC. This chain connects TRBV27 to TRBJ2-7, with 10 positions matching TRBD2. The V gene end was trimmed by 0 bases and the J gene end by 6 bases; junction bases not matched to a gene: 11. The CDR3 contains 17 residues. CDR1 is MNHEY, CDR2 SMNVEV, per germline (reference sequence).